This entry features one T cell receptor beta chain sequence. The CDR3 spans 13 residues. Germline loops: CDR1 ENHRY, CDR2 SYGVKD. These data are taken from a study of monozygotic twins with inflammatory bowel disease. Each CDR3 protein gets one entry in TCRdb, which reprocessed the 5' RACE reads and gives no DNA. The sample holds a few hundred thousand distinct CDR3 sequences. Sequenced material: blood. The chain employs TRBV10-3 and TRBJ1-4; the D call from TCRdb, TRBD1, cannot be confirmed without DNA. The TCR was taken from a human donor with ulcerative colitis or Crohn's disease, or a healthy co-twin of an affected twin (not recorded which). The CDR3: CAISGWADEKLFF.